Sequencing of this T cell receptor (beta chain) was carried out in a study of response to subunit inactivated influenza vaccine. Study findings and constraints: Each seasonal influenza vaccination, the authors suggested, recruits few new T cells.

TCRdb fed the RT-PCR reads into MiXCR, producing one record per CDR3 protein. The table records around 760,000 distinct CDR3 sequences, more than 11% of them present only once. V shed 1 base and J 3 bases; nucleotides not matched to a gene: 5. This CDR3 is built from 14 residues. Looked up from germline, CDR1 is DFQATT and CDR2 is SNEGSKA (reference sequence). On this clonotype itself: Its antigen remains unknown.

V gene TRBV20-1 combines with J gene TRBJ2-5, with 7 bases lining up with TRBD1. The source is a man aged 45-65 years who received an inactivated influenza vaccine. The specimen was PBMCs from blood, collected 14 to 15 days before vaccination. The CDR3 here is CSARGSGQEETQYF. The CDR3 region has the DNA TGCAGTGCTAGAGGATCCGGACAGGAAGAGACCCAGTACTTC.